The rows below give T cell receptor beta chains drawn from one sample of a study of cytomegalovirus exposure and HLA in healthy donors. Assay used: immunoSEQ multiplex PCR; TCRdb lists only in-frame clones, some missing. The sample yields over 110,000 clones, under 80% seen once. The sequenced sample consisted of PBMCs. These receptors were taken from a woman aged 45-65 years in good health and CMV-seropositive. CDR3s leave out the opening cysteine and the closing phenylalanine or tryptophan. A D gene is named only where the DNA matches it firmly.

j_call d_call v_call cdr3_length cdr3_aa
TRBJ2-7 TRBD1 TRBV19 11 ASGMGQPQEQY
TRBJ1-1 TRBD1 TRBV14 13 ASSPLGQGNTEAF
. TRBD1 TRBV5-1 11 ASSWDRSYEQY
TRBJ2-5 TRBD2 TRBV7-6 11 ASSPRGEETQY
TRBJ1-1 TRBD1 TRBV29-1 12 SVGRTGWDTEAF
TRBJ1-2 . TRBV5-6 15 ASSAAGTTDWGYGYT
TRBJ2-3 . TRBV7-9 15 ASSPRGRGRDTDTQY
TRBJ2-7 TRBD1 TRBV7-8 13 ASSLVRGRSDEQY
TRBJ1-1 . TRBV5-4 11 ASSLPRGAEAF
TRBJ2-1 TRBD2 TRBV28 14 ASSLRRLAGHNEQF
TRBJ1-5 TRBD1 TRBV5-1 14 ASSLEGTGAGQPQH
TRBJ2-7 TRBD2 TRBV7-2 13 ASSRGGLAGSEQY
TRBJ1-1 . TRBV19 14 ASSIDPVRQNTEAF
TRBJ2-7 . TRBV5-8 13 ASSLPGTGEYEQY
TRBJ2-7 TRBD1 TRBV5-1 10 ASSGDRNEQY
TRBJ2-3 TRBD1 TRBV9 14 ASSPGTAPSTDTQY
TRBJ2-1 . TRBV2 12 ASKTGGTVNEQF
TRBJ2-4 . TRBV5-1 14 ASSSQENVAKNIQY
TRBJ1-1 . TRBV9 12 ASSARGYSTEAF
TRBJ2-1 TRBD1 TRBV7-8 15 ASSLAPGTGYKNEQF
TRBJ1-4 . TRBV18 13 ASSPPSQIRGKLF
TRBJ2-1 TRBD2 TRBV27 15 ASSFGIAGSSYNEQF
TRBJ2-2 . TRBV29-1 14 SVGGGGGPNTGELF
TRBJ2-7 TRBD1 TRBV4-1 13 ASSQDRGSSYEQY
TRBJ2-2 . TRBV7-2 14 ASSRQAAFWSGELF